The T cell receptor beta chain under discussion was sequenced for a study of vaccination effects on CD4 cells after COVID-19. About the research overall: The culture medium for 1.5 million to 2 million PBMC per well included 10 IU/ml IL-2 and 8.5 to 10 ug/ml peptides.

Per germline, CDR1 SGHTA and CDR2 FQGNSA. The CDR3 spans 14 residues. V dropped 5 bases and J dropped 9 bases, with 19 bases sitting between them. Generated by immunoSEQ multiplex PCR, the TCRdb table keeps only in-frame clones and is missing some. There are about 37,000 clones in the sample; 65% to 80% occur only once, and approximately 2.9% lies in the top ten. Isolating CD4+ T cells followed approximately 9 days of culture. About this clone itself: What it binds is not known.

Study-wide results and limits: Early timepoints after infection were absent, and convalescent patients were few in the study. Healthy vaccinees' vaccine-induced clones included only 1 of 255 cross-reacting with common cold coronaviruses. After vaccination, at late timepoints, clones induced by infection and by vaccine contracted markedly.

The sequence was collected from a human donor who received a COVID-19 vaccine. The chain is built from TRBV7-2 and TRBJ1-1; D is ambiguous. The material was CD4+ T cells from PBMCs cultured without peptide, obtained before COVID-19 vaccination. The CDR3: CASSPAKGGEKAFF. The CDR3 DNA follows: TGTGCCAGCAGCCCGGCCAAGGGCGGAGAAAAAGCTTTCTTT. Complete variable domain (other parts from reference TRBV7-2 and TRBJ1-1): GAGVSQSPSNKVTEKGKDVELRCDPISGHTALYWYRQSLGQGLEFLIYFQGNSAPDKSGLPSDRFSAERTGGSVSTLTIQRTQQEDSAVYLCASSPAKGGEKAFFGQGTRLTVV.